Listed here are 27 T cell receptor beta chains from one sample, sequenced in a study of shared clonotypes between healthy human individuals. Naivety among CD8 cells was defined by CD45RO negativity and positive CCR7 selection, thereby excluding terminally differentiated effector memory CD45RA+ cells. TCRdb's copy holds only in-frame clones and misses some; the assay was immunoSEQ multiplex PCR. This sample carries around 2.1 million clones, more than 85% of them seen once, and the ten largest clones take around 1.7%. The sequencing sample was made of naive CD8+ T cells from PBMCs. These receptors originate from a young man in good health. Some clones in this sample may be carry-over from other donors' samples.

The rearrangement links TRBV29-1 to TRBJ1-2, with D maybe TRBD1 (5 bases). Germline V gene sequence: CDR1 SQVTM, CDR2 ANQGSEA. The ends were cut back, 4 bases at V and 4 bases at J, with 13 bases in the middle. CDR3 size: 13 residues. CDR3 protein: CSVGLGESYGYTF. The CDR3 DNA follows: TGCAGCGTTGGGCTGGGGGAATCCTATGGCTACACCTTC.

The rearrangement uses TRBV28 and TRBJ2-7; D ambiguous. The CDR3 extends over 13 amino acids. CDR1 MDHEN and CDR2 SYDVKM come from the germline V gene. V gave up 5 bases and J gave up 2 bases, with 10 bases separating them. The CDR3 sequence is CASSPRWAYEQYF. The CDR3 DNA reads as TGTGCCAGCAGTCCTCGTTGGGCCTACGAGCAGTACTTC. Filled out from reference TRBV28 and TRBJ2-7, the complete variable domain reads DVKVTQSSRYLVKRTGEKVFLECVQDMDHENMFWYRQDPGLGLRLIYFSYDVKMKEKGDIPEGYSVSREKKERFSLILESASTNQTSMYLCASSPRWAYEQYFGPGTRLTVT.

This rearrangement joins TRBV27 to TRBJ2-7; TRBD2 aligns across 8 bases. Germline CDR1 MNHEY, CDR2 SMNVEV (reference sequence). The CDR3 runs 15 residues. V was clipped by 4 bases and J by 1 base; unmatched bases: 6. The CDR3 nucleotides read TGTGCCAGCAGTTGGAACGGGAGGGGGTCCTACGAGCAGTACTTC. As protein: CASSWNGRGSYEQYF.

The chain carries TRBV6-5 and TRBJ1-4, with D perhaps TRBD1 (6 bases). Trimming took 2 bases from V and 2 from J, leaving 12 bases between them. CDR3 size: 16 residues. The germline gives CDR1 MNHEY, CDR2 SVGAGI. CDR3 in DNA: TGTGCCAGCAGTTACGTCCAGGGGTGGACTAATGAAAAACTGTTTTTT. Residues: CASSYVQGWTNEKLFF.

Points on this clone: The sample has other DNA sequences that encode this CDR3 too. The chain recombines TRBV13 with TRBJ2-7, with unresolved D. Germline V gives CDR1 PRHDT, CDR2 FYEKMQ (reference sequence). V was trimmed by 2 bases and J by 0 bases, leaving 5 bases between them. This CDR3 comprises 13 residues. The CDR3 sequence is CASSLSGSYEQYF. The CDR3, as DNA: TGTGCCAGCAGCTTATCCGGCTCCTACGAGCAGTACTTC.

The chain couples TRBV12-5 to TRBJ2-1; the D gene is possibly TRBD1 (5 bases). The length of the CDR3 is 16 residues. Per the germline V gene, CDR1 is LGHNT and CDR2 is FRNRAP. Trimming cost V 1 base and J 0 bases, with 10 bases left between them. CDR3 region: CASGLGRVSSYNEQFF. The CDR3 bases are TGTGCTAGTGGTTTGGGCAGGGTGAGCTCCTACAATGAGCAGTTCTTC. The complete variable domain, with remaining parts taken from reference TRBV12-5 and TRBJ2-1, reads DARVTQTPRHKVTEMGQEVTMRCQPILGHNTVFWYRQTMMQGLELLAYFRNRAPLDDSGMPKDRFSAEMPDATLATLKIQPSEPRDSAVYFCASGLGRVSSYNEQFFGPGTRLTVL.

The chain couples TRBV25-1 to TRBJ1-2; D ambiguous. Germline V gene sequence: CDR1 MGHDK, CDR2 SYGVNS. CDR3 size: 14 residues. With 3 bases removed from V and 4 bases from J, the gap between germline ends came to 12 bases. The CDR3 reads CASSERATLYGYTF. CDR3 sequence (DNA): TGTGCCAGCAGTGAGAGGGCGACCCTCTATGGCTACACCTTC.

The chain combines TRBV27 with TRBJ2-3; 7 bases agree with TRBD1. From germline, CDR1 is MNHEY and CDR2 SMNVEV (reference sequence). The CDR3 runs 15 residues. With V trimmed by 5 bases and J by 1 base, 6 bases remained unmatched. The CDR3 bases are TGTGCCAGCAGTCCCCGGGACAGACGCACAGATACGCAGTATTTT. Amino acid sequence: CASSPRDRRTDTQYF.

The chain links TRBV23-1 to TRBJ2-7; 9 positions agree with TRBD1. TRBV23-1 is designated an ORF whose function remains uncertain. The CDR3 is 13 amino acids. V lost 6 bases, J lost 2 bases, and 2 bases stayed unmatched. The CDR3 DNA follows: TGCGCCAGCAGCTACAGGGGGCCCTACGAGCAGTACTTC. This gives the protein CASSYRGPYEQYF.

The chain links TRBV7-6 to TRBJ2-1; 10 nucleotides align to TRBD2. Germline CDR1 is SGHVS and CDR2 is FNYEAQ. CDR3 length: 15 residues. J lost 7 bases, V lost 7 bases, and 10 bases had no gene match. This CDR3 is CASNSVAGGLNEQFF. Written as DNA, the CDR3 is TGTGCCAGCAACTCCGTAGCGGGAGGTTTGAATGAGCAGTTCTTC.

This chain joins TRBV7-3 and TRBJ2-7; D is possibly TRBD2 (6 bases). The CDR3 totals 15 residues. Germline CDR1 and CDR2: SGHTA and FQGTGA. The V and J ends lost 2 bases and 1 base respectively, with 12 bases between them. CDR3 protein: CASSLATSKSYEQYF. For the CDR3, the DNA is TGTGCCAGCAGCTTAGCGACTAGTAAGTCCTACGAGCAGTACTTC.

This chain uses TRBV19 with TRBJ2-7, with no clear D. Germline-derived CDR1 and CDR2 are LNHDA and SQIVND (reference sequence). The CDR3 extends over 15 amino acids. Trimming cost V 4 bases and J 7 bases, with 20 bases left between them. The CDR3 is CASSTGRGMNWEQYF. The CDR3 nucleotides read TGTGCCAGTAGTACGGGCCGTGGAATGAACTGGGAGCAGTACTTC. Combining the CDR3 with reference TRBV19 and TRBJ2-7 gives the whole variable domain DGGITQSPKYLFRKEGQNVTLSCEQNLNHDAMYWYRQDPGQGLRLIYYSQIVNDFQKGDIAEGYSVSREKKESFPLTVTSAQKNPTAFYLCASSTGRGMNWEQYFGPGTRLTVT.

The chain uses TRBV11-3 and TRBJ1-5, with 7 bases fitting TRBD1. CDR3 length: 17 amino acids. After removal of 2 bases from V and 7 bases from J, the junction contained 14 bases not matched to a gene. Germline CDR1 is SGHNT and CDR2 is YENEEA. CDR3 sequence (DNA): TGTGCCAGCAGCTTAAGACAGGGAGGTCGAGTGACGCAGCCCCAGCATTTT. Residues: CASSLRQGGRVTQPQHF.

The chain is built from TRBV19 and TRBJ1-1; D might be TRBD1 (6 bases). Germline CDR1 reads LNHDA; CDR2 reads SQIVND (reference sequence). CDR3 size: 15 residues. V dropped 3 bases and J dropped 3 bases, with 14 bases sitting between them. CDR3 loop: CASSMWAGVYTEAFF. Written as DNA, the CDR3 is TGTGCCAGTAGTATGTGGGCAGGGGTGTACACTGAAGCTTTCTTT.

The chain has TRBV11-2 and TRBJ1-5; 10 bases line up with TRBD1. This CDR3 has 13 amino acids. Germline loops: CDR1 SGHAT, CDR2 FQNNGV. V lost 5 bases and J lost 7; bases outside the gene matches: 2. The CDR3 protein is CASSGDRGQPQHF. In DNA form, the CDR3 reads TGTGCCAGCAGCGGGGACAGGGGCCAGCCCCAGCATTTT.

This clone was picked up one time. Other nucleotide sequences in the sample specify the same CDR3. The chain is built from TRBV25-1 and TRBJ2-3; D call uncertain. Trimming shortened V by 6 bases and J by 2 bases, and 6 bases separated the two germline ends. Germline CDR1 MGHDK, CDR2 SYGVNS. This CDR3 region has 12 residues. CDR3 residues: CASSGYTDTQYF. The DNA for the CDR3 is TGTGCCAGCAGCGGTTACACAGATACGCAGTATTTT.

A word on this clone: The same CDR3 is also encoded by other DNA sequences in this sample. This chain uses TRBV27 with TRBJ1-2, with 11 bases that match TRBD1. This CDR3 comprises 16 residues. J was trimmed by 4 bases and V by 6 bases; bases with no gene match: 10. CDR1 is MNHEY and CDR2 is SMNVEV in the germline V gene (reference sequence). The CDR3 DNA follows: TGTGCCAGCAGCTTAGGAAGGACAGGGGGCGCCTATGGCTACACCTTC. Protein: CASSLGRTGGAYGYTF.

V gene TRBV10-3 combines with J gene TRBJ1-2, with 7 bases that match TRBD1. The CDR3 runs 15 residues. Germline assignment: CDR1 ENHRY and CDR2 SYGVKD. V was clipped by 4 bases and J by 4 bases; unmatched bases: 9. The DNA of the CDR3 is TGTGCCATCAGTGGGGGGGACAGCCTACTCTATGGCTACACCTTC. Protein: CAISGGDSLLYGYTF.

CDR3 protein: CASSKLQGRGDGETQYF. As DNA, the CDR3 is TGTGCCAGCAGCAAACTTCAGGGCAGGGGGGACGGGGAGACCCAGTACTTC. This chain uses TRBV11-2 with TRBJ2-5; the D gene is possibly TRBD1 (7 bases). V was clipped by 5 bases and J by 5 bases, with 24 bases between them. The CDR3 length is 17 residues. From germline, CDR1 is SGHAT and CDR2 FQNNGV.

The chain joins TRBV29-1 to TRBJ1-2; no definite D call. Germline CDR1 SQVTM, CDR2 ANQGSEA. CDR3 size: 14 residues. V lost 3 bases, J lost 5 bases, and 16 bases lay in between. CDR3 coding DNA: TGCAGCGTTGAGTCCCGGGTAGTTGGATATGGCTACACCTTC. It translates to CSVESRVVGYGYTF.

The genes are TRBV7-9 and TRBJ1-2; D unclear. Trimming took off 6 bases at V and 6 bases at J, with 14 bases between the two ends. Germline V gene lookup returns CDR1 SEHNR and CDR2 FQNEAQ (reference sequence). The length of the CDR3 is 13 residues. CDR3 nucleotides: TGTGCCAGCAGTACCGTGGGGAGAGATGGCTACACCTTC. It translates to CASSTVGRDGYTF.

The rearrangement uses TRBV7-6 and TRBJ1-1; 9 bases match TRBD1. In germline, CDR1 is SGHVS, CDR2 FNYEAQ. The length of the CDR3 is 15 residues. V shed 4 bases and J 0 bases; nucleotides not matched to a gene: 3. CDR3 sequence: CASSYGQGLNTEAFF. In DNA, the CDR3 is TGTGCCAGCAGCTACGGACAGGGGTTGAACACTGAAGCTTTCTTT.

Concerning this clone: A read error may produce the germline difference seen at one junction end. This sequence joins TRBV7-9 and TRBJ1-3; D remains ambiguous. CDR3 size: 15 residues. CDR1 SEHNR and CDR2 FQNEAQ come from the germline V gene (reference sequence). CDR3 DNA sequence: TGTGCCACCAGCGGTGGCTGGGTCTCTGGAAACACCATATATTTT. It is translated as CATSGGWVSGNTIYF.

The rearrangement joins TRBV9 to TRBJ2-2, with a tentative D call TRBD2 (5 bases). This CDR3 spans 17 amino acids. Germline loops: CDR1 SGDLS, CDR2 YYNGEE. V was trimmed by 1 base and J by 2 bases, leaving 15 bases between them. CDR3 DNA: TGTGCCAGCAGCGTATACGGAACACTAGTAAACACCGGGGAGCTGTTTTTT. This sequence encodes CASSVYGTLVNTGELFF.

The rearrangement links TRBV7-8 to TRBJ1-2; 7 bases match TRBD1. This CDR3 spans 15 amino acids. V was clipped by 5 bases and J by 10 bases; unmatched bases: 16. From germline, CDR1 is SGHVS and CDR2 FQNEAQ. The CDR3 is CASSPRGKGAFDYTF. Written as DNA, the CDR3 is TGTGCCAGCAGCCCCCGGGGCAAGGGGGCCTTTGACTACACCTTC. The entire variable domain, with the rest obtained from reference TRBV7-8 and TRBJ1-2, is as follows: GAGVSQSPRYKVAKRGQDVALRCDPISGHVSLFWYQQALGQGPEFLTYFQNEAQLDKSGLPSDRFFAERPEGSVSTLKIQRTQQEDSAVYLCASSPRGKGAFDYTFGSGTRLTVV.

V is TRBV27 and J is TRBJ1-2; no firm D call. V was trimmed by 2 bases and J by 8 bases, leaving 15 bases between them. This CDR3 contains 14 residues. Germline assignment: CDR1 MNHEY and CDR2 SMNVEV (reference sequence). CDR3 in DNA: TGTGCCAGCAGTTTACTCCCGGAAAAAATGGGCTACACCTTC. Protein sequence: CASSLLPEKMGYTF.

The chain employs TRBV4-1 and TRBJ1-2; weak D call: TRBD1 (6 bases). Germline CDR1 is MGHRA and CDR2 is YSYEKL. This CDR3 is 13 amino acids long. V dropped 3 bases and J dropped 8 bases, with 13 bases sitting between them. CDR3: CASSHNRVDGYTF. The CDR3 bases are TGCGCCAGCAGCCACAACAGGGTCGACGGCTACACCTTC.